One and the same sample provided the 5 T cell receptor beta chains below, sequenced in a study of blood T cell repertoires in COVID-19. The repertoire was sequenced with immunoSEQ multiplex PCR; TCRdb's copy has only in-frame clones and lacks some. The sample includes roughly 500,000 clones, roughly 88% of them seen just once. The sample taken for sequencing was PBMCs or T cells enriched from blood (not recorded which). All receptors come from a woman aged 40 to 50 who had recovered from COVID-19.

This clone was recorded only once. The chain carries TRBV28 and TRBJ1-2; TRBD1 matches 7 bases. CDR3 length: 15 amino acids. V shed 6 bases, J shed 4 bases, and the junction held 11 bases outside the gene matches. Germline-derived CDR1 and CDR2 are MDHEN and SYDVKM. CDR3 nucleotides: TGTGCCAGCAGGCTAAGCACAGGGGTTGGCTATGGCTACACCTTC. Its translation is CASRLSTGVGYGYTF.

V and J are TRBV6-2 or TRBV6-3 and TRBJ1-1; 7 nucleotides match TRBD1. V shed 6 bases, J shed 5 bases, and the junction held 6 bases outside the gene matches. This CDR3 has 13 amino acids. Germline V gives CDR1 MNHEY, CDR2 SVGEGT. CDR3 in amino acids: CASSLQGRTEAFF. The DNA of the CDR3 is TGTGCCAGCAGCCTACAGGGGAGGACTGAAGCTTTCTTT.

The chain couples TRBV6-5 to TRBJ1-1; D not resolved. The CDR3 is made up of 14 amino acids. Germline V CDR1 and CDR2: MNHEY, SVGAGI. Trimming left V 0 bases short and J 6 bases short, with 11 bases between. This CDR3 is CASSYSGRASEAFF. The CDR3 nucleotides read TGTGCCAGCAGTTACTCGGGGAGGGCTTCTGAAGCTTTCTTT.

V gene TRBV6-5 combines with J gene TRBJ2-7; 7 bases are shared with TRBD1. The V gene end was trimmed by 5 bases and the J gene end by 7 bases; junction bases not matched to a gene: 14. Per the germline V gene, CDR1 is MNHEY and CDR2 is SVGAGI. The CDR3 covers 15 residues. The CDR3 protein is CASSPTGAGVWEQYF. For the CDR3, the DNA is TGTGCCAGCAGTCCCACAGGGGCCGGGGTCTGGGAGCAGTACTTC.

The V call is TRBV4-3, the J call TRBJ2-2; 9 bases are a match to TRBD1. The ends lost 4 bases at V and 7 bases at J; junction bases unmatched: 7. This CDR3 has 15 amino acids. Germline-derived CDR1 and CDR2 are LGHNA and YSLEER. CDR3 bases: TGCGCCAGCAGCCTTACAGGGGGCTCGGTCGGGGAGCTGTTTTTT. Amino acid sequence: CASSLTGGSVGELFF.